The clone carrying this T cell receptor (beta chain) was counted only a few times. The CDR3 sequence is 14 residues long. The V and J ends lost 2 bases and 10 bases respectively, with 12 bases between them. Germline-derived CDR1 and CDR2 are MNHEY and SVGAGI. In TCRdb, the 5' RACE reads were re-called with MiXCR into one record per CDR3 protein. The data show about 340,000 distinct CDR3 sequences, with 10% to 15% seen just once and over 20% held by the top ten. The data are from a study of T-cell memory formation after mild COVID-19. The source is a man aged 18 to 29 who had mild COVID-19 (a few samples of this study predate the infection). Cell type and time point are not known. Specimen: PBMCs or a T cell subset sorted from them (not recorded which). J is TRBJ1-6 and V is TRBV6-5; TRBD1 might be the D (6 bases). Here the CDR3 reads CASSYRTVGSPLHF. The CDR3 DNA follows: TGTGCCAGCAGTTACCGGACAGTAGGATCACCCCTCCACTTT.